This TCR beta chain emerged from a study of cytomegalovirus exposure and HLA in healthy donors. The study ran its PCR with 60 Vbeta and 13 Jbeta primers. Generated by immunoSEQ multiplex PCR, the TCRdb table keeps only in-frame clones and is missing some. Of under 200,000 clones in the sample, roughly 85% were seen once. The ends were cut back, 2 bases at V and 1 base at J, with 17 bases in the middle. The CDR3 spans 17 residues. Germline V gene lookup returns CDR1 SGHAT and CDR2 FQNNGV. The sequence was obtained from a woman aged 40 to 50 in good health and CMV-seronegative. Sequenced sample: PBMCs. V and J are TRBV11-2 and TRBJ1-1, with a weak D call TRBD1 (5 bases). The chain's CDR3 is CASSLYSLTGGNTEAFF. DNA of the CDR3: TGTGCCAGCAGCTTATATTCCCTGACGGGGGGGAACACTGAAGCTTTCTTT. The whole variable domain, remainder taken from reference TRBV11-2 and TRBJ1-1, is EAGVAQSPRYKIIEKRQSVAFWCNPISGHATLYWYQQILGQGPKLLIQFQNNGVVDDSQLPKDRFSAERLKGVDSTLKIQPAKLEDSAVYLCASSLYSLTGGNTEAFFGQGTRLTVV.